This entry lists 24 T cell receptor beta chains sequenced from one sample in a study of blood T cell repertoires in COVID-19. Sequencing was performed with immunoSEQ multiplex PCR; in TCRdb, only in-frame clones are kept and a portion is missing. Of roughly 180,000 clones in the sample, about four fifths were seen once. Sequencing used PBMCs or T cells enriched from blood (not recorded which). These receptors all come from a man aged 55-75 years who had recovered from COVID-19.

This clone showed up just once. The rearrangement uses TRBV5-1 and TRBJ1-1; D is unclear. The CDR3 has 12 residues. V lost 4 bases and J 11 bases, leaving 15 bases between the germline ends. Germline lookup yields CDR1 SGHRS and CDR2 YFSETQ. The chain's CDR3 is CASSPGLQYAFF. As DNA, the CDR3 is TGCGCCAGCAGCCCCGGACTTCAATACGCTTTCTTT.

V and J are TRBV9 and TRBJ1-2, with TRBD1 as a possible D gene (6 bases). V gave up 4 bases and J gave up 8 bases, with 15 bases separating them. The CDR3 spans 13 residues. Germline CDR1 SGDLS, CDR2 YYNGEE. CDR3 nucleotides: TGTGCCAGCAGCCCCGGGGGGCCGGGGGGCTACACCTTC. It codes for CASSPGGPGGYTF.

The V call is TRBV18, the J call TRBJ1-1; D gene unclear. The V end was cut by 2 bases, the J end by 1 base, with 14 bases between. The CDR3 extends over 16 amino acids. Germline V gives CDR1 KGHSH, CDR2 LQKENI. The CDR3 loop reads CASSPRRVSQNTEAFF. CDR3 DNA: TGTGCCAGCTCACCAAGGAGGGTCAGTCAGAACACTGAAGCTTTCTTT.

The genes are TRBV5-1 and TRBJ1-4, with D possibly TRBD1 on 6 matching bases. The V end lost 0 bases, the J end lost 6 bases, and 15 bases lay between the germline ends. This CDR3 contains 16 residues. From germline, CDR1 is SGHRS and CDR2 YFSETQ. CDR3 DNA sequence: TGCGCCAGCAGCTTGGGGCTACAGGGAGGGGATGAAAAACTGTTTTTT. This translates into CASSLGLQGGDEKLFF.

The rearrangement joins TRBV19 to TRBJ1-6, with 8 bases aligning to TRBD1. The CDR3 consists of 17 residues. Germline values: CDR1 LNHDA, CDR2 SQIVND (reference sequence). V lost 5 bases and J lost 0; bases outside the gene matches: 6. The CDR3 region has the DNA TGTGCCAGTAGTGTGGGGGACAGGAGCTCCTATAATTCACCCCTCCACTTT. This translates into CASSVGDRSSYNSPLHF.

The genes are TRBV29-1 and TRBJ2-1, with 10 bases matching TRBD2. Germline CDR1 SQVTM, CDR2 ANQGSEA. This CDR3 comprises 15 residues. After removal of 4 bases from V and 7 bases from J, the junction contained 10 bases not matched to a gene. CDR3: CSVGALAGVANEQFF. As DNA, the CDR3 is TGCAGCGTTGGGGCCCTAGCGGGAGTAGCAAATGAGCAGTTCTTC.

The V gene is TRBV28, the J gene TRBJ2-2; TRBD2 might be the D (5 bases). Germline loops: CDR1 MDHEN, CDR2 SYDVKM. V lost 2 bases to trimming and J lost 1 base, with 14 bases between them. The CDR3 covers 17 residues. The DNA of the CDR3 is TGTGCCAGCAGTTTACTGGGAGTAACCAAGAACACCGGGGAGCTGTTTTTT. Its protein is CASSLLGVTKNTGELFF.

The chain recombines TRBV24-1 with TRBJ2-1; 7 nucleotides agree with TRBD1. With 5 bases clipped from V and 6 bases from J, the junction kept 9 bases outside the gene matches. Germline V lookup: CDR1 KGHDR, CDR2 SFDVKD. The CDR3 sequence is 15 residues long. CDR3 nucleotide sequence: TGTGCCACCAGTGGCCCCGGGACAGTCGGCAATGAGCAGTTCTTC. Its translation: CATSGPGTVGNEQFF.

The gene calls are TRBV7-2 and TRBJ2-1, with TRBD2 matching 11 bases. The germline CDR1 and CDR2 sequences are SGHTA and FQGNSA. V dropped 6 bases and J dropped 0; count of bases not matched to a gene: 10. This CDR3 is built from 18 residues. Written as DNA, the CDR3 is TGTGCCAGCAGAGTAGCGGGGGGGACCCCGGGCTCCTACAATGAGCAGTTCTTC. Translated, it gives CASRVAGGTPGSYNEQFF.

V is TRBV11-2 and J is TRBJ2-5; D gene uncertain. The V gene's germline CDR1 is SGHAT and CDR2 FQNNGV. This CDR3 is 14 amino acids long. Between the trimmed V and J ends, which lost 3 bases and 2 bases, there was a span of 10 bases. CDR3 in DNA: TGTGCCAGCAGCTTCGGTTCCCAACAAGAGACCCAGTACTTC. Residues: CASSFGSQQETQYF.

V usage is TRBV30 and J usage is TRBJ2-1, with D tentatively TRBD1 (6 bases). Trimming left V 6 bases short and J 0 bases short, with 15 bases between. This CDR3 has 15 residues. Germline CDR1 and CDR2: GTSNPN and SVGIG (reference sequence). The CDR3 spells CACNRVGGSYNEQFF. CDR3 nucleotides: TGTGCCTGCAACAGGGTAGGAGGCTCCTACAATGAGCAGTTCTTC.

V and J are TRBV5-1 and TRBJ2-7, with 8 bases identical to TRBD2. The CDR3 loop spans 15 amino acids. V gave up 4 bases and J gave up 5 bases; unmatched junction bases: 11. Germline V lookup: CDR1 SGHRS, CDR2 YFSETQ. The CDR3 spells CASSGPWRGADEQYF. The CDR3 nucleotides read TGCGCCAGCAGCGGCCCCTGGCGGGGGGCTGACGAGCAGTACTTC.

On this clone: This sample includes further DNA sequences coding for the same CDR3. The chain has TRBV5-1 and TRBJ1-1, with 7 bases identical to TRBD1. Germline-derived CDR1 and CDR2 are SGHRS and YFSETQ. CDR3 size: 14 residues. V shed 5 bases and J 0 bases; nucleotides not matched to a gene: 4. The CDR3 spells CASSRQGMNTEAFF. In DNA form, the CDR3 reads TGCGCCAGCAGTAGACAGGGAATGAACACTGAAGCTTTCTTT. The variable domain in full, completed from reference TRBV5-1 and TRBJ1-1, reads KAGVTQTPRYLIKTRGQQVTLSCSPISGHRSVSWYQQTPGQGLQFLFEYFSETQRNKGNFPGRFSGRQFSNSRSEMNVSTLELGDSALYLCASSRQGMNTEAFFGQGTRLTVV.

The chain carries TRBV19 and TRBJ2-1; 7 nucleotides line up with TRBD1. The germline V gene has CDR1 LNHDA and CDR2 SQIVND (reference sequence). This CDR3 contains 14 residues. V trimming: 3 bases; J trimming: 4 bases; junction bases outside the gene matches: 3. The chain's CDR3 is CASSMTGPYNEQFF. DNA for the CDR3: TGTGCCAGTAGTATGACAGGGCCTTACAATGAGCAGTTCTTC.

The rearrangement links TRBV5-4 to TRBJ2-5, with 11 bases lining up with TRBD2. The junction had 7 bases not matched to a gene; V was cut back by 5 bases and J by 1 base. CDR3 length: 16 residues. CDR1 SGHNT and CDR2 YYREEE come from the germline V gene (reference sequence). This chain's CDR3 is CASSEPGLAVQETQYF. The CDR3, as DNA: TGTGCCAGCAGTGAGCCGGGACTAGCGGTCCAAGAGACCCAGTACTTC.

The J gene is TRBJ2-7, the V gene TRBV20-1, with 7 bases aligning to TRBD1. The V segment lost 3 bases and the J segment 0 bases; nucleotides outside the gene matches: 2. Germline V CDR1 and CDR2: DFQATT, SNEGSKA (reference sequence). This CDR3 is built from 13 residues. The CDR3 nucleotides read TGCAGTGCTAGTGACAGGGACTCCTACGAGCAGTACTTC. This sequence encodes CSASDRDSYEQYF.

The V call is TRBV11-2, the J call TRBJ1-4; D is undetermined. The CDR3 consists of 16 residues. The germline CDR1 and CDR2 sequences are SGHAT and FQNNGV. Trimming pared 5 bases from V and 5 bases from J, leaving 18 bases between. CDR3 coding DNA: TGTGCCAGCAGCGGCGTAGGGAGGGCGGGAAATGAAAAACTGTTTTTT. Amino acid sequence: CASSGVGRAGNEKLFF.

The CDR3 is CASRDSGVNTGELFF. In DNA form, the CDR3 reads TGTGCCAGCAGAGATAGCGGAGTTAACACCGGGGAGCTGTTTTTT. The chain carries TRBV7-8 and TRBJ2-2; the D gene is possibly TRBD2 (6 bases). Germline CDR1 is SGHVS and CDR2 is FQNEAQ. V lost 6 bases and J lost 2, with 13 bases in between. CDR3 size: 15 residues.

V and J are TRBV28 and TRBJ1-2; D is undetermined. The CDR3 runs to 13 residues. Germline CDR1 is MDHEN and CDR2 is SYDVKM. In DNA form, the CDR3 reads TGTGTTTCCCAGGCCTCGTTGAACTATGGCTACACCTTC. Translation: CVSQASLNYGYTF.

V and J are TRBV15 and TRBJ2-5; TRBD1 agrees at 7 bases. V lost 2 bases, J lost 0 bases, and 6 bases stayed unmatched. Germline loops: CDR1 LNHNV, CDR2 YYDKDF (reference sequence). The CDR3 is 16 amino acids. The CDR3 loop is CATSRPRGQNQETQYF. CDR3 bases: TGTGCCACCAGCAGACCGAGGGGACAGAACCAAGAGACCCAGTACTTC. Variable domain in full (rest from reference TRBV15 and TRBJ2-5): DAMVIQNPRYQVTQFGKPVTLSCSQTLNHNVMYWYQQKSSQAPKLLFHYYDKDFNNEADTPDNFQSRRPNTSFCFLDIRSPGLGDTAMYLCATSRPRGQNQETQYFGPGTRLLVL.

This chain joins TRBV6-2 or TRBV6-3 and TRBJ2-7; 8 bases fit TRBD1. V gave up 4 bases and J gave up 3 bases; unmatched junction bases: 17. CDR1 is MNHEY and CDR2 is SVGEGT in the germline V gene. CDR3 length: 18 amino acids. CDR3 loop: CASSSQLGTGRMSYEQYF. The CDR3, as DNA: TGTGCCAGCAGTTCCCAACTCGGGACAGGTCGTATGAGCTACGAGCAGTACTTC.

The table lists this clone with a count of one. The chain joins TRBV6-5 to TRBJ1-1; 7 nucleotides match TRBD1. The CDR3 loop spans 15 amino acids. V trimming: 5 bases; J trimming: 1 base; junction bases outside the gene matches: 7. Germline lookup yields CDR1 MNHEY and CDR2 SVGAGI. The CDR3 is CASSKTTGWNTEAFF. The CDR3 DNA is TGTGCCAGCAGTAAAACGACAGGGTGGAACACTGAAGCTTTCTTT.

V usage is TRBV7-9 and J usage is TRBJ2-1; D perhaps matches TRBD2 (6 bases). With 3 bases removed from V and 9 bases from J, the gap between germline ends came to 9 bases. The CDR3 runs 12 residues. Germline values: CDR1 SEHNR, CDR2 FQNEAQ (reference sequence). Here the CDR3 DNA reads TGTGCCAGCAGCTTGGCGGGACCTGAGCAGTTCTTC. Translating gives CASSLAGPEQFF.

The rearrangement joins TRBV3-1 (or the pseudogene TRBV3-2) to TRBJ2-7; tentatively, D is TRBD1 (6 bases). CDR1 LGHDT and CDR2 YNNKEL come from the germline V gene (reference sequence). This CDR3 spans 13 amino acids. Trimming removed 4 bases at V and 3 bases at J, with 10 bases between. The CDR3, as DNA: TGTGCCAGCAGCCTAAACAGGGTCTACGAGCAGTACTTC. Protein product: CASSLNRVYEQYF.